The next 24 T cell receptor beta chains were all read from a single sample in a study of CD8 T cells in ankylosing spondylitis. Overall study findings and caveats: A motif of seven or eight highly homologous TCR beta variants was seen as apparently characteristic of ankylosing spondylitis blood.

Which antigens these TCRs recognize remains unknown. MiXCR, applied by TCRdb to the 5' RACE reads, yields one record per CDR3 protein. The sample has 450,000 to 550,000 distinct CDR3 sequences; about 5.2% are singletons. Source material: blood, either unsorted or a sorted T cell fraction (not recorded which). All receptors come from a male donor with ankylosing spondylitis.

The gene calls are TRBV11-1 and TRBJ2-3, with 13 nucleotides matching TRBD2. In germline, CDR1 is SGHAT, CDR2 FQDESV (reference sequence). V shed 1 base, J shed 2 bases, and the junction held 9 bases outside the gene matches. This CDR3 spans 19 amino acids. The CDR3 region is CASSLGLAGGQVLTDTQYF. The CDR3 bases are TGTGCCAGCAGCTTAGGACTAGCGGGGGGACAGGTCCTCACAGATACGCAGTATTTT.

This clonotype was seen many times. The chain recombines TRBV20-1 with TRBJ1-5; D may be TRBD1 (6 bases). Trimming removed 1 base at V and 7 bases at J, with 17 bases between. Germline loops: CDR1 DFQATT, CDR2 SNEGSKA (reference sequence). CDR3 length equals 15 residues. The CDR3 nucleotides read TGCAGTGCTAGAGCTACTACAGGGTATGAGCAGCCCCAGCATTTT. This codes for CSARATTGYEQPQHF.

This clonotype showed up many times. This rearrangement joins TRBV20-1 to TRBJ1-2, with D tentatively TRBD1 (6 bases). The germline gives CDR1 DFQATT, CDR2 SNEGSKA (reference sequence). This CDR3 has 15 amino acids. Trimming shortened V by 1 base and J by 8 bases, and 20 bases separated the two germline ends. CDR3 amino acids: CSARVPPAFGGGYTF. The CDR3 bases are TGCAGTGCTAGAGTTCCTCCAGCCTTTGGGGGCGGCTACACCTTC.

J is TRBJ2-3 and V is TRBV27; D unresolved. Per the germline V gene, CDR1 is MNHEY and CDR2 is SMNVEV (reference sequence). With 8 bases removed from V and 1 base from J, the gap between germline ends came to 10 bases. The CDR3 totals 13 residues. CDR3 region: CASCYRGTDTQYF. The CDR3 bases are TGTGCCAGCTGTTACCGTGGCACAGATACGCAGTATTTT.

This clonotype was counted at least ten times. The J gene is TRBJ2-5, the V gene TRBV5-1; tentatively, D is TRBD1 or TRBD2 (6 bases each). The CDR3 length is 15 residues. Per germline, CDR1 SGHRS and CDR2 YFSETQ. V was pared by 0 bases and J by 1 base, with 10 bases between. The CDR3 region has the DNA TGCGCCAGCAGCTTGGGGACGGGGGCCCAAGAGACCCAGTACTTC. This codes for CASSLGTGAQETQYF.

This clonotype came up many times. The rearrangement links TRBV20-1 to TRBJ2-1; D call uncertain. This CDR3 spans 11 amino acids. Looked up from germline, CDR1 is DFQATT and CDR2 is SNEGSKA (reference sequence). V lost 0 bases, J lost 5 bases, and 2 bases lay in between. In nucleotides, the CDR3 is TGCAGTGCTAGAGAGGACAATGAGCAGTTCTTC. Translated, it gives CSAREDNEQFF.

The table lists this clonotype with many counts. V and J are TRBV6-5 and TRBJ2-7; possibly TRBD1 for D (5 bases). The CDR3 runs 15 residues. Germline V CDR1 and CDR2: MNHEY, SVGAGI. V lost 2 bases and J 5 bases, leaving 16 bases between the germline ends. The CDR3 coding sequence is TGTGCCAGCAGTTACGATACCAGGGCAACCCACGAGCAGTACTTC. As protein: CASSYDTRATHEQYF.

This chain joins TRBV12-3 or TRBV12-4 and TRBJ2-7; 11 bases agree with TRBD2. The CDR3 is 15 residues long. V was pared by 6 bases and J by 1 base, with 5 bases of the junction left unmatched. CDR3 sequence: CASSKTSGASYEQYF. The CDR3 nucleotides read TGTGCCAGCAGCAAGACTAGCGGGGCGTCCTACGAGCAGTACTTC.

In this sample, this clonotype turned up many times. The chain combines TRBV7-2 with TRBJ2-3; TRBD2 matches 9 bases. The germline gives CDR1 SGHTA, CDR2 FQGNSA. Germline trimming cut 0 bases from V and 7 bases from J; bases unmatched to any gene: 11. The CDR3 consists of 17 residues. This CDR3 reads CASSLASTSGPVNTQYF. As DNA, the CDR3 is TGTGCCAGCAGCTTAGCCAGTACTAGCGGGCCTGTCAATACGCAGTATTTT.

This clonotype was picked up many times. This rearrangement joins TRBV7-9 to TRBJ1-4; weak D call: TRBD1 (5 bases). Per germline, CDR1 SEHNR and CDR2 FQNEAQ (reference sequence). V was clipped by 1 base and J by 8 bases, with 17 bases between them. This CDR3 has 16 residues. DNA for the CDR3: TGTGCCAGCAGCTTAGTCCTATCGGGGGAACGGGAAAAACTGTTTTTT. This sequence encodes CASSLVLSGEREKLFF.

This clonotype was recorded many times. This chain uses TRBV11-1 with TRBJ1-1; D perhaps matches TRBD1 (6 bases). CDR1 and CDR2 from the germline V gene are SGHAT and FQDESV (reference sequence). Between the trimmed V and J ends, which lost 3 bases and 2 bases, there was a span of 13 bases. This CDR3 comprises 15 residues. The CDR3 sequence is CASSFHGGRNTEAFF. The CDR3 nucleotides read TGTGCCAGCAGCTTCCACGGGGGGCGAAACACTGAAGCTTTCTTT.

Many counts were recorded for this clonotype. The chain carries TRBV4-3 and TRBJ1-1; D possibly corresponds to TRBD1 (5 bases). Trimming left V 0 bases short and J 3 bases short, with 14 bases between. The germline V gene encodes CDR1 LGHNA and CDR2 YSLEER. The CDR3 has 16 amino acids. The CDR3 sequence is CASSQEPGRRDTEAFF. In nucleotides, the CDR3 is TGCGCCAGCAGCCAAGAACCGGGGCGCAGGGACACTGAAGCTTTCTTT.

This clonotype showed up many times. The chain couples TRBV29-1 to TRBJ1-2; TRBD1 aligns across 9 bases. CDR1 and CDR2 (germline): SQVTM, ANQGSEA. The CDR3 totals 14 residues. The V gene end was trimmed by 4 bases and the J gene end by 2 bases; junction bases not matched to a gene: 5. The CDR3 DNA follows: TGCAGCGTTGTTGACAGGGGGGGAAACTATGGCTACACCTTC. It yields the protein CSVVDRGGNYGYTF.

The table lists this clonotype with a few counts. The chain is built from TRBV29-1 and TRBJ2-1; the match to TRBD2 covers 12 bases. The V and J ends lost 4 bases and 8 bases, in that order; junction bases with no gene match: 3. Germline V gene data show CDR1 as SQVTM and CDR2 as ANQGSEA. The CDR3 runs 13 residues. The CDR3 protein is CSVGLAGVHEQFF. The DNA of the CDR3 is TGCAGCGTTGGACTAGCGGGAGTCCATGAGCAGTTCTTC.

This clonotype has ten or more counts. The chain recombines TRBV7-2 with TRBJ2-7; TRBD1 matches at 8 bases. The CDR3 runs 16 residues. V dropped 1 base and J dropped 3; count of bases not matched to a gene: 8. Germline CDR1 reads SGHTA; CDR2 reads FQGNSA. As DNA, the CDR3 is TGTGCCAGCAGCTTAGGGTTTGGACAGGGATACTACGAGCAGTACTTC. Its translation: CASSLGFGQGYYEQYF. Looking up the rest from reference TRBV7-2 and TRBJ2-7 gives the full variable domain: GAGVSQSPSNKVTEKGKDVELRCDPISGHTALYWYRQSLGQGLEFLIYFQGNSAPDKSGLPSDRFSAERTGGSVSTLTIQRTQQEDSAVYLCASSLGFGQGYYEQYFGPGTRLTVT.

This clonotype was counted many times. The chain has TRBV7-2 and TRBJ2-7; 8 nucleotides line up with TRBD1. The CDR3 is 16 residues long. The V gene's germline CDR1 is SGHTA and CDR2 FQGNSA. J gave up 2 bases and V 4 bases, and 10 bases lay outside the gene matches. The CDR3 DNA sequence: TGTGCCAGCAGCTCAGGACAGGGAGGAGGAACCTACGAGCAGTACTTC. It specifies CASSSGQGGGTYEQYF.

This clonotype turned up a few times. J is TRBJ2-2 and V is TRBV4-3; D not resolved. Trimming pared 3 bases from V and 7 bases from J, leaving 15 bases between. This CDR3 region has 15 residues. Germline values: CDR1 LGHNA, CDR2 YSLEER. The CDR3 loop is CASSHSPPGGGELFF. The CDR3 DNA reads TGCGCCAGCAGCCACTCTCCCCCTGGCGGCGGGGAGCTGTTTTTT.

This clonotype was recorded many times. The rearrangement links TRBV7-2 to TRBJ2-3; D gene unclear. Trimming pared 3 bases from V and 5 bases from J, leaving 9 bases between. Per the germline V gene, CDR1 is SGHTA and CDR2 is FQGNSA. The CDR3 sequence is 13 residues long. The CDR3 here is CASSLYGGDTQYF. CDR3 bases: TGTGCCAGCAGCTTGTACGGTGGAGATACGCAGTATTTT.

This clonotype came up many times. This sequence joins TRBV7-9 and TRBJ1-2; D is undetermined. The V end was cut by 7 bases, the J end by 4 bases, with 13 bases between. Germline-derived CDR1 and CDR2 are SEHNR and FQNEAQ (reference sequence). The CDR3 covers 13 residues. CDR3 sequence reads: CASTFGELYGYTF. The DNA for the CDR3 is TGTGCCAGCACCTTCGGCGAACTCTATGGCTACACCTTC. The full variable domain, completed using reference TRBV7-9 and TRBJ1-2, is DTGVSQNPRHKITKRGQNVTFRCDPISEHNRLYWYRQTLGQGPEFLTYFQNEAQLEKSRLLSDRFSAERPKGSFSTLEIQRTEQGDSAMYLCASTFGELYGYTFGSGTRLTVV.

This clonotype showed up many times. The chain employs TRBV27 and TRBJ1-4; 7 nucleotides align to TRBD1. Germline CDR1 reads MNHEY; CDR2 reads SMNVEV (reference sequence). The CDR3 sequence is 14 residues long. V shed 0 bases, J shed 8 bases, and the junction held 3 bases outside the gene matches. This CDR3 is CASSLSGGGEKLFF. CDR3 bases: TGTGCCAGCAGTTTATCAGGGGGCGGAGAAAAACTGTTTTTT.

On this clonotype: A single base separates this from a much larger clone, so it may be a read error. V and J are TRBV28 and TRBJ1-1; maybe TRBD1 (6 bases). V gave up 9 bases and J gave up 7 bases, with 12 bases separating them. CDR3 length: 11 residues. Looked up from germline, CDR1 is MDHEN and CDR2 is SYDVKM. The CDR3 region has the DNA TGTGCCAGAAGCTACAGGGTTGAAGCTTTCTTT. Its translation is CARSYRVEAFF.

In this sample, this clonotype turned up a few times. The chain employs TRBV20-1 and TRBJ1-1, with 7 bases that match TRBD1. The V gene end was trimmed by 2 bases and the J gene end by 5 bases; junction bases not matched to a gene: 8. The CDR3 spans 14 residues. The V gene's germline CDR1 is DFQATT and CDR2 SNEGSKA (reference sequence). CDR3 sequence (DNA): TGCAGTGCTAGAACTATGACAGGGTGGACTGAAGCTTTCTTT. Encoded protein: CSARTMTGWTEAFF.

This clonotype was seen many times. This sequence joins TRBV10-3 and TRBJ2-3; D is unresolved. The length of the CDR3 is 14 residues. Germline V CDR1 and CDR2: ENHRY, SYGVKD. V lost 6 bases, J lost 6 bases, and 16 bases lay in between. CDR3: CAIRPTVPSDTQYF. DNA of the CDR3: TGTGCCATCAGACCTACCGTCCCGTCGGATACGCAGTATTTT.

This clonotype showed up many times. The chain uses TRBV28 and TRBJ2-3, with D perhaps matching TRBD1 (5 bases). In germline, CDR1 is MDHEN, CDR2 SYDVKM. CDR3 length: 15 residues. The V end was cut by 3 bases, the J end by 4 bases, with 14 bases between. The CDR3 reads CASSLRQGVSDTQYF. CDR3 in DNA: TGTGCCAGCAGTTTGAGGCAGGGCGTATCAGATACGCAGTATTTT.